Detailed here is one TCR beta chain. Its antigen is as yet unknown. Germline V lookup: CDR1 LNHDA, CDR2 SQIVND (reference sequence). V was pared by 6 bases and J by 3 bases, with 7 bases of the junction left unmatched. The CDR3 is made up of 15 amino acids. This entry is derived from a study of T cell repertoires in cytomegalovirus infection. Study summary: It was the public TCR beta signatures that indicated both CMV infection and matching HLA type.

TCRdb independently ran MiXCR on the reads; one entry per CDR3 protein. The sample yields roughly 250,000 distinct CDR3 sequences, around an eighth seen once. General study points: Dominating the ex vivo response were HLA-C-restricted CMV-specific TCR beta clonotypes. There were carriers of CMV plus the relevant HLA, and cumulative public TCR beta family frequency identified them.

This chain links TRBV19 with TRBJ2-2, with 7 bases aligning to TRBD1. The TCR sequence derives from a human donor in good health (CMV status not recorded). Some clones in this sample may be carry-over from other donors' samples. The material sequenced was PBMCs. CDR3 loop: CASSGWGTDTGELFF. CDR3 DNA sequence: TGTGCCAGTAGCGGCTGGGGGACAGACACCGGGGAGCTGTTTTTT.